This T cell receptor (beta chain) was found in a study of T-cell reconstitution after alpha-beta-depleted transplantation in children. V was clipped by 5 bases and J by 2 bases, with 9 bases between them. Germline V gene sequence: CDR1 KGHSH, CDR2 LQKENI. This CDR3 has 13 residues. This clonotype was recorded a few times. Unique molecular identifiers were incorporated when the TCRbeta library was constructed. TCRdb processed the PCR reads anew with MiXCR; each CDR3 protein has one entry. This table holds 500,000 to 600,000 distinct CDR3 sequences, about 30% found once. Material: PBMCs from the stem cell graft donor, obtained from the stem cell graft. The chain combines TRBV18 with TRBJ1-1; D is uncertain. The source of this sequence is a human donor who donated a stem cell graft to a child with aplastic anemia. The CDR3 bases are TGTGCCAGCTCAAGGACGGACAACACTGAAGCTTTCTTT. Translated, it gives CASSRTDNTEAFF.